What follows is one TCR beta chain and its context. Its antigen is undetermined. The data were taken from a study of OX40 agonist ivuxolimab in advanced cancers. Turning to the study itself: With ivuxolimab, an agonistic anti-OX40 (CD134) antibody, patients were treated. Of the participants, 40% had some prior anti-PD-1, anti-PD-L1 or anti-CTLA-4 therapy, which was allowed. Three patients had partial responses: one hepatocellular carcinoma, two cutaneous melanoma.

The length of the CDR3 is 15 residues. CDR1 MDHEN and CDR2 SYDVKM come from the germline V gene. V was pared by 8 bases and J by 2 bases, with 9 bases of the junction left unmatched. Using immunoSEQ multiplex PCR, the repertoire was profiled, and TCRdb retains in-frame clones only, with some absent. The repertoire holds tens of thousands of clones, with over 65% as singletons. Study-level results: Averaged across samples, CD8+ T cells carried more expanded clones than CD4+ did.

The chain uses TRBV28 and TRBJ1-5, with TRBD1 identical over 7 bases. Sample: CD4+ or CD8+ T cells sorted from blood, taken in a trial of the OX40 agonist ivuxolimab. The TCR was taken from an adult with an advanced solid tumor such as melanoma, head and neck, liver or kidney cancer. In DNA form, the CDR3 reads TGTGCCAGCTGTAGACAGGGCTTGGGCAATCAGCCCCAGCATTTT. Amino acids: CASCRQGLGNQPQHF.